Presented here are 15 T cell receptor beta chains from one specimen sequenced in a study of blood T cells in healthy people across ages. Next came a second PCR, run for about 6 to 11 cycles, which used a sample-barcoded 5' primer along with a J-beta primer mix. In TCRdb, the 5' RACE reads were re-called with MiXCR into one record per CDR3 protein. The table includes hundreds of thousands of distinct CDR3 sequences, under 65% detected once. Material: blood. The receptor set was obtained from a man aged 55 to 70 in good health.

This clonotype showed up just once. The rearrangement links TRBV6-1 to TRBJ2-4; D remains ambiguous. Trimming shortened V by 2 bases and J by 7 bases, and 6 bases separated the two germline ends. This CDR3 has 12 residues. Germline CDR1 is MNHNS and CDR2 is SASEGT. The CDR3 nucleotides read TGTGCCAGCAGTGAATTGACGAACATTCAGTACTTC. This translates into CASSELTNIQYF.

The rearrangement links TRBV11-2 to TRBJ2-1, with D uncertain. The germline gives CDR1 SGHAT, CDR2 FQNNGV. The CDR3 is 13 amino acids. V lost 5 bases, J lost 3 bases, and 8 bases lay in between. The CDR3 bases are TGTGCCAGCAGCCCACAGATCTACAATGAGCAGTTCTTC. Translated, it gives CASSPQIYNEQFF.

The V gene is TRBV20-1, the J gene TRBJ2-7; no clear D gene. The J call may be mistaken, given a closer DNA end match to TRBJ2-5. Germline V CDR1 and CDR2: DFQATT, SNEGSKA (reference sequence). This CDR3 comprises 12 residues. CDR3 bases: TGCAGTGCTAAGGGTCAGCGAGAGACCCAGTACTTC. Its protein product is CSAKGQRETQYF.

This chain connects TRBV4-1 to TRBJ2-5; D is possibly TRBD1 or TRBD2 (6 bases each). The CDR3 has 15 residues. From germline, CDR1 is MGHRA and CDR2 YSYEKL. With 4 bases removed from V and 5 bases from J, the gap between germline ends came to 17 bases. The CDR3 loop reads CASSPTEGGRETQYF. The CDR3 DNA reads as TGCGCCAGCAGCCCCACGGAGGGGGGTCGGGAGACCCAGTACTTC.

The rearrangement links TRBV6-1 to TRBJ2-7; TRBD2 matches 12 bases. The DNA end lines up better with TRBJ2-5; the J call may be wrong. The CDR3 covers 15 residues. Per germline, CDR1 MNHNS and CDR2 SASEGT. The CDR3 region has the DNA TGTGCCAGCAGGGGTCGGACTAGCGGGGTGGAGACCCAGTACTTC. Its protein is CASRGRTSGVETQYF.

This rearrangement joins TRBV12-3 or TRBV12-4 to TRBJ2-3; 10 bases match TRBD2. The V gene end was trimmed by 6 bases and the J gene end by 4 bases; junction bases not matched to a gene: 7. This CDR3 is 15 amino acids long. CDR3 residues: CASSPSSGGADTQYF. For the CDR3, the DNA is TGTGCCAGCAGCCCATCTAGCGGGGGTGCAGATACGCAGTATTTT.

The V call is TRBV6-5, the J call TRBJ2-3; D possibly corresponds to TRBD2 (7 bases). Germline CDR1 reads MNHEY; CDR2 reads SVGAGI. The CDR3 runs 14 residues. The V and J ends lost 2 bases and 3 bases respectively, with 9 bases between them. Written as DNA, the CDR3 is TGTGCCAGCAGTTACGGGGGGGCAACAGATACGCAGTATTTT. As protein: CASSYGGATDTQYF.

This clonotype was found a few times. V is TRBV7-2 and J is TRBJ2-2; D might be TRBD2 (5 bases). Germline V CDR1 and CDR2: SGHTA, FQGNSA. CDR3 length: 15 residues. Trimming shortened V by 5 bases and J by 4 bases, and 14 bases separated the two germline ends. CDR3 protein: CASSPIAGSTGELFF. The CDR3 region has the DNA TGTGCCAGCAGCCCAATAGCTGGGAGCACCGGGGAGCTGTTTTTT.

This clonotype was observed a handful of times. The chain combines TRBV12-3 or TRBV12-4 with TRBJ2-3; the D gene is possibly TRBD1 (5 bases). V was clipped by 3 bases and J by 0 bases, with 10 bases between them. The CDR3 totals 15 residues. CDR3 in DNA: TGTGCCAGCAGTTTGCAGGGTCATAGCACAGATACGCAGTATTTT. Encoded protein: CASSLQGHSTDTQYF.

This clonotype was detected only once. The chain uses TRBV11-2 and TRBJ1-3; D is unresolved. Trimming removed 3 bases at V and 3 bases at J, with 12 bases between. The CDR3 extends over 15 amino acids. The germline gives CDR1 SGHAT, CDR2 FQNNGV. The CDR3 region is CASSLRPDGGNTIYF. CDR3 sequence (DNA): TGTGCCAGCAGCTTGCGTCCAGACGGTGGAAACACCATATATTTT. The full variable domain, rest sourced from reference TRBV11-2 and TRBJ1-3, is EAGVAQSPRYKIIEKRQSVAFWCNPISGHATLYWYQQILGQGPKLLIQFQNNGVVDDSQLPKDRFSAERLKGVDSTLKIQPAKLEDSAVYLCASSLRPDGGNTIYFGEGSWLTVV.

The chain joins TRBV6-1 to TRBJ1-5; D call uncertain. From germline, CDR1 is MNHNS and CDR2 SASEGT. The CDR3 length is 15 residues. V was shortened by 4 bases and J by 0 bases, with 10 bases between the two germline ends. The CDR3 DNA is TGTGCCAGCAGTGGTTTGGGAAATAGCAATCAGCCCCAGCATTTT. Translating it yields CASSGLGNSNQPQHF.

The chain employs TRBV14 and TRBJ2-5, with D unclear. The CDR3 totals 15 residues. Germline V gene data show CDR1 as SGHDN and CDR2 as FVKESK. Between the trimmed V and J ends, which lost 1 base and 5 bases, there was a span of 14 bases. CDR3 loop: CASSQGLQKMETQYF. The CDR3 coding sequence is TGTGCCAGCAGCCAAGGGCTACAAAAAATGGAGACCCAGTACTTC.

This clonotype occurred a few times. The chain employs TRBV7-2 and TRBJ2-1; possibly TRBD1 or TRBD2 for D (6 bases each). Germline V gene data show CDR1 as SGHTA and CDR2 as FQGNSA. CDR3 length equals 16 residues. V was cut by 5 bases and J by 1 base, with 15 bases left in between. The CDR3 nucleotides are TGTGCCAGCAGCCTCCTCCGGGGGCCATCCTACAATGAGCAGTTCTTC. Its protein is CASSLLRGPSYNEQFF.

The genes are TRBV7-9 and TRBJ2-6; D is uncertain. V lost 5 bases and J 2 bases, leaving 10 bases between the germline ends. CDR3 length: 15 residues. The V gene's germline CDR1 is SEHNR and CDR2 FQNEAQ (reference sequence). CDR3 DNA sequence: TGTGCCAGCAGCCACGGTAGGACTGGGGCCAACGTCCTGACTTTC. Its protein product is CASSHGRTGANVLTF.

Many counts were recorded for this clonotype. The chain joins TRBV5-1 to TRBJ2-1; D might be TRBD1 (7 bases). Germline CDR1 SGHRS, CDR2 YFSETQ. Trimming stripped 4 bases from V and 8 bases from J, with 16 bases between. The CDR3 covers 14 residues. As DNA, the CDR3 is TGCGCCAGCAGCACCGGACAGGAGGGGGATGAGCAGTTCTTC. This encodes CASSTGQEGDEQFF.